Listed below are T cell receptor beta chains from one sample, sequenced in a study of beta chain features in type 1 diabetes. The method was immunoSEQ multiplex PCR; TCRdb's version includes in-frame clones alone and lacks a portion of them. The table includes about 160,000 clones, around 8% detected once. What was sequenced was central memory CD4+ T cells from blood. These TCRs come from a woman aged 18 to 35 with type 1 diabetes. CDR3s include the opening cysteine and the closing phenylalanine or tryptophan. The D gene is left open where the match is weak. Rows give clone size only sometimes, using once, few, many, or a class for an expanded clone.

d_call	v_call	j_call	clone_size	cdr3_aa
.	TRBV28	TRBJ1-2	few	CASSFTGGYGYTF
.	TRBV7-2	TRBJ1-5	.	CASSWGDRPPQHF
TRBD1	TRBV7-9	TRBJ2-3	.	CASSSTDRATDTQYF
.	TRBV10-3	TRBJ1-3	.	CAISNQGAGNTIYF
TRBD2	TRBV18	TRBJ2-6	.	CASSPRQLAGALGANVLTF
TRBD1	TRBV6-1	TRBJ1-6	.	CASRATGENSPLHF
.	TRBV7-2	TRBJ2-7	few	CASSGWGAVGHHEQYF
.	TRBV2	TRBJ2-3	.	CASGSSGTSTDTQYF
.	TRBV7-2	TRBJ2-3	few	CASSGLAFSTDTQYF
TRBD1	TRBV7-2	TRBJ2-7	few	CASSLDRVEQYF
.	TRBV9	TRBJ2-3	.	CASSQSQGTQYF
TRBD2	TRBV7-9	TRBJ2-5	.	CASSPGLGETQYF
TRBD1	TRBV7-2	TRBJ1-1	.	CASRPTGVRAEAFF
.	TRBV21-1	TRBJ2-4	.	CASSPLIESGRSGFSKNIQYF
TRBD2	TRBV2	TRBJ2-2	few	CADSAGGPNTGELFF
.	TRBV10-3	TRBJ2-5	.	CAISESNRQETQYF